Shown below are 5 T cell receptor beta chains from a single sample sequenced in a study of identical twins (dated by TCRdb to about 2016). The method behind the library was 5' RACE. TCRdb shows the sequencer as Illumina HiSeq 2000. TCRdb reprocessed the public reads (quality trimming at Q25 with fastp, clone calling with MiXCR) and kept in-frame beta chains. Under each unique CDR3 protein, matching rows form one entry showing the most common genes and DNA. The sample includes 450,000 or so distinct CDR3 sequences, with about 24% observed a single time. The top ten hold about 2.9% of the sample. This sample was shared with a second study, whose subject was T cells expressing NK-cell markers.

The sample was CD4+ T cells sorted from blood. Receptor source: a woman aged 18 to 35 in good health.

V is TRBV2 and J is TRBJ2-1, with 13 positions matching TRBD2. V gave up 2 bases and J gave up 4 bases; unmatched junction bases: 5. This CDR3 has 17 amino acids. The germline V gene encodes CDR1 SNHLY and CDR2 FYNNEI. Here the CDR3 reads CASSEIPLAGGYNEQFF. Here the CDR3 DNA reads TGTGCCAGCAGTGAAATCCCACTAGCGGGGGGGTACAATGAGCAGTTCTTC.

This clonotype was recorded a few times. The V gene is TRBV18, the J gene TRBJ2-1; 7 bases are shared with TRBD1. V lost 4 bases, J lost 6 bases, and 6 bases stayed unmatched. The CDR3 covers 14 residues. Germline V gene lookup returns CDR1 KGHSH and CDR2 LQKENI. The CDR3 DNA reads as TGTGCCAGCTCACTCCGGGACAGAACCAATGAGCAGTTCTTC. Translated: CASSLRDRTNEQFF.

A few counts support this clonotype. The chain links TRBV12-3 or TRBV12-4 to TRBJ2-5, with D possibly being TRBD1 (5 bases). V shed 5 bases and J shed 4 bases, with 11 bases lying between them. The CDR3 extends over 13 amino acids. CDR3 region: CASSPSRGETQYF. The CDR3 DNA reads as TGTGCCAGCAGTCCCTCTAGGGGAGAGACCCAGTACTTC.

This clonotype was seen a handful of times. The chain joins TRBV10-3 to TRBJ2-7; TRBD1 matches at 9 bases. Trimming took 5 bases from V and 3 from J; bases not matched to a gene: 5. This CDR3 has 14 amino acids. The germline CDR1 and CDR2 sequences are ENHRY and SYGVKD. The CDR3 DNA follows: TGTGCCATCAGTAGGACAGGGGCGGTCTACGAGCAGTACTTC. Amino acid sequence: CAISRTGAVYEQYF.

This clonotype was detected only a few times. V and J are TRBV5-1 and TRBJ1-1; the D gene is possibly TRBD1 (5 bases). The ends were cut back, 0 bases at V and 5 bases at J, with 11 bases in the middle. From germline, CDR1 is SGHRS and CDR2 YFSETQ. The CDR3 sequence is 14 residues long. CDR3 bases: TGCGCCAGCAGCTTGGGGGACGTAGGGACTGAAGCTTTCTTT. This encodes CASSLGDVGTEAFF. Full variable domain (rest looked up from reference TRBV5-1 and TRBJ1-1): KAGVTQTPRYLIKTRGQQVTLSCSPISGHRSVSWYQQTPGQGLQFLFEYFSETQRNKGNFPGRFSGRQFSNSRSEMNVSTLELGDSALYLCASSLGDVGTEAFFGQGTRLTVV.